This T cell receptor beta chain appears in the sequencing data of a study of T cells after yellow fever vaccination. Whole-study context: Fractions low in cell number were prepared with SMART-Seq v4 Ultra Low Input.

TCRdb used MiXCR to reprocess the 5' RACE reads, holding one entry per CDR3 protein. This sample has about 630,000 distinct CDR3 sequences, with roughly 12% found just once. V was cut by 4 bases and J by 3 bases, with 16 bases left in between. The CDR3 totals 16 residues. CDR1 is LGHNA, CDR2 YSLEER, per germline. The material sequenced was PBMCs, taken on the day of the yellow fever booster vaccination. The sequence came from a young man who received the YFV17D yellow fever vaccine. This chain connects TRBV4-3 to TRBJ2-4; D may match TRBD1 or TRBD2 (5 bases each). The chain's CDR3 is CASSPGTVPDKNIQYF. The CDR3 bases are TGCGCCAGCAGCCCCGGGACGGTTCCCGACAAAAACATTCAGTACTTC.